The sequence of this T cell receptor (beta chain) was determined in a study of blood T cell repertoires in COVID-19. The wider study: Italy, Spain and the United States were the sources of the convalescent and acute COVID-19 samples.

The CDR3 loop spans 16 amino acids. Germline assignment: CDR1 SGHTA and CDR2 FQGNSA. Trimming at V came to 4 bases and at J to 1 base, leaving 5 bases not matched to a gene. This clone was counted only a few times. In the original analysis: Reference gene primer amplification gave nucleated cell count estimates. Generated by immunoSEQ multiplex PCR, the TCRdb table keeps only in-frame clones and is missing some. V, J and clone size were drawn from that table, and D and trimming were deduced from the DNA. The sample lists 240,000 or so clones, around 80% occurring once. The TCR sequence derives from a woman in her late teens or twenties with acute or convalescent COVID-19. This chain links TRBV7-2 with TRBJ1-2, with 11 bases matching TRBD1. Sample: peripheral blood. Here the CDR3 reads CASSSRTGGFNYGYTF. The CDR3 region has the DNA TGTGCCAGCAGCTCCCGGACAGGGGGCTTTAACTATGGCTACACCTTC.